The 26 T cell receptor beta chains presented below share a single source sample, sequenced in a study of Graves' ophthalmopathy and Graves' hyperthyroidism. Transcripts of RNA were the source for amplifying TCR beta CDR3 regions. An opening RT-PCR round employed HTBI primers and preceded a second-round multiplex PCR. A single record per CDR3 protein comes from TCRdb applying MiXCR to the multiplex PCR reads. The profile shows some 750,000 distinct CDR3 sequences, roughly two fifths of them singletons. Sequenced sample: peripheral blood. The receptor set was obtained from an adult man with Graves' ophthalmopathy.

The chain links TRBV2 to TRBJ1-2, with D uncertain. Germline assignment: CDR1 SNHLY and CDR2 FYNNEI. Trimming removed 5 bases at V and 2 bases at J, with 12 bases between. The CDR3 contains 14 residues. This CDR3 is CASSCDGSNYGYTF. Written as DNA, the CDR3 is TGTGCCAGCAGTTGCGACGGGAGCAACTATGGCTACACCTTC.

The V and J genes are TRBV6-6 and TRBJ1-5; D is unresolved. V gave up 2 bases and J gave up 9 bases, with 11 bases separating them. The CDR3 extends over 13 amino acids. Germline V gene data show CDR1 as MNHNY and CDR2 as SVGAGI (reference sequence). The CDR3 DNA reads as TGTGCCAGCAGTTACCCCCCTTCACGGCCCCAGCATTTT. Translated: CASSYPPSRPQHF.

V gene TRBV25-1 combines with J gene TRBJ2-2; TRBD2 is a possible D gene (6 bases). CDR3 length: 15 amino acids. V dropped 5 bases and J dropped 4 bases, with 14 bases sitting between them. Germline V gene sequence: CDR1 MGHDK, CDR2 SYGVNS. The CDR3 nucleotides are TGTGCCAGCAGTTCCACTCCCGGGGGCACCGGGGAGCTGTTTTTT. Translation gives CASSSTPGGTGELFF.

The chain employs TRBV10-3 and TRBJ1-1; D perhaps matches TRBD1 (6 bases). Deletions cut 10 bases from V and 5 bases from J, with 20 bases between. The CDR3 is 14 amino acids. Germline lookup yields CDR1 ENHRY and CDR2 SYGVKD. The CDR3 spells CASSPLRGRTEAFF. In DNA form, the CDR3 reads TGTGCCAGCAGCCCCTTAAGGGGGAGGACTGAAGCTTTCTTT.

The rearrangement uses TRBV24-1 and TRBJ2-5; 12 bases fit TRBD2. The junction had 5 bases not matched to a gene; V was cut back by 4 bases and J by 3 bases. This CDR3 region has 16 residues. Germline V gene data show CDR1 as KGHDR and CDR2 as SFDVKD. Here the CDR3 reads CATSDPRTSGKETQYF. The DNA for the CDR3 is TGTGCCACCAGTGACCCCCGGACTAGCGGGAAAGAGACCCAGTACTTC.

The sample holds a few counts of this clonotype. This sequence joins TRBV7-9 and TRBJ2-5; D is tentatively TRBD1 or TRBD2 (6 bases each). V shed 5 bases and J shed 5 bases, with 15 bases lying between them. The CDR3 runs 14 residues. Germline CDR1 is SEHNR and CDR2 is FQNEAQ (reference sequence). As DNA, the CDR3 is TGTGCCAGCAGCCAAGGGGGGTTTGAGGAGACCCAGTACTTC. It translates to CASSQGGFEETQYF.

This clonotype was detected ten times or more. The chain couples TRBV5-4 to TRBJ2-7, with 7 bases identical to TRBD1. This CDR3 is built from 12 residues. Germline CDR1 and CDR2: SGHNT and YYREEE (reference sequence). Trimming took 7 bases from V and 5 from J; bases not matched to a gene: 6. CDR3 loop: CASGRGWNEQYF. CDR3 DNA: TGTGCCAGCGGCAGGGGGTGGAACGAGCAGTACTTC.

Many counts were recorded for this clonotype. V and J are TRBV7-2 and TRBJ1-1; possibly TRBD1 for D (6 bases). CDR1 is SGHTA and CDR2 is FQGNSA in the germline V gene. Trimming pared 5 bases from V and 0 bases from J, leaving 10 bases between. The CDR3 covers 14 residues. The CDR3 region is CASSQDRLNTEAFF. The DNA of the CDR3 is TGTGCCAGCAGCCAGGACAGATTGAACACTGAAGCTTTCTTT.

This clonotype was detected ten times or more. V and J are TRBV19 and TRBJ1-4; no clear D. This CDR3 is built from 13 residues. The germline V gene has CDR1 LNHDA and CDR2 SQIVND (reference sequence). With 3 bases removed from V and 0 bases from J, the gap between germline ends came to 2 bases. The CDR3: CASSIATNEKLFF. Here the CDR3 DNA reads TGTGCCAGTAGTATTGCAACTAATGAAAAACTGTTTTTT.

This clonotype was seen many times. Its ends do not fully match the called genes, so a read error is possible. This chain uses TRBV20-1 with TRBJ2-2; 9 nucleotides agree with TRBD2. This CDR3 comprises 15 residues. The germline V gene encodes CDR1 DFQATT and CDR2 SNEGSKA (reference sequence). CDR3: CSARAGGFDTGELFF. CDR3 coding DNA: TGCAGTGCCAGAGCGGGGGGCTTTGACACCGGGGAGCTGTTTTTT.

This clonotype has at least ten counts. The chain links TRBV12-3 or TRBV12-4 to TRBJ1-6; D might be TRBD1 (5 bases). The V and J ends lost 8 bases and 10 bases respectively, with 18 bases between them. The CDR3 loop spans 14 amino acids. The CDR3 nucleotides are TGTGCCAGCTCTCTTGGGGCAGGGCAGTCACCCCTCCACTTT. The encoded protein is CASSLGAGQSPLHF.

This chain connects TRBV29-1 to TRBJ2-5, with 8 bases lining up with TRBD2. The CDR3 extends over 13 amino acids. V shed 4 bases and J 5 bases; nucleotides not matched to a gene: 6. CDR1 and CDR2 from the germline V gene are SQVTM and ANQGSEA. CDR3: CSVAGGARETQYF. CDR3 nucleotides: TGCAGCGTTGCGGGAGGGGCACGCGAGACCCAGTACTTC.

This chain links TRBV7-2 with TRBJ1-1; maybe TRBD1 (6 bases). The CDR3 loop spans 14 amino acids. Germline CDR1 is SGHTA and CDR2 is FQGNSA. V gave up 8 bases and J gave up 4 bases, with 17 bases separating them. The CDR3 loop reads CASDRDMMSTEAFF. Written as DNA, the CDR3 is TGTGCCAGCGACCGGGACATGATGAGCACTGAAGCTTTCTTT. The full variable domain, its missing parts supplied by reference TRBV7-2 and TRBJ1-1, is GAGVSQSPSNKVTEKGKDVELRCDPISGHTALYWYRQSLGQGLEFLIYFQGNSAPDKSGLPSDRFSAERTGGSVSTLTIQRTQQEDSAVYLCASDRDMMSTEAFFGQGTRLTVV.

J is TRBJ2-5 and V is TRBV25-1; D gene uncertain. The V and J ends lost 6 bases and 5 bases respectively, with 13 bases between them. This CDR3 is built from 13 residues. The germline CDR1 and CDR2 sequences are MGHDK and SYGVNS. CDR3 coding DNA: TGTGCCAGCAGCACCAAGGTGCAGGAGACCCAGTACTTC. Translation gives CASSTKVQETQYF. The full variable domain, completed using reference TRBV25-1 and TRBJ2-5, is EADIYQTPRYLVIGTGKKITLECSQTMGHDKMYWYQQDPGMELHLIHYSYGVNSTEKGDLSSESTVSRIRTEHFPLTLESARPSHTSQYLCASSTKVQETQYFGPGTRLLVL.

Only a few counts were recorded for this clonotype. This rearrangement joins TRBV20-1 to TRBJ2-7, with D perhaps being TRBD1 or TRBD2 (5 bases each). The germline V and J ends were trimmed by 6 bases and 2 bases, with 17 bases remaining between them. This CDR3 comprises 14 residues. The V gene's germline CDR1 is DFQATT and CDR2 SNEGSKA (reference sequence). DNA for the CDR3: TGCAGTGCCAGGCACCAGGGACGGCCCTACGAGCAGTACTTC. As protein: CSARHQGRPYEQYF.

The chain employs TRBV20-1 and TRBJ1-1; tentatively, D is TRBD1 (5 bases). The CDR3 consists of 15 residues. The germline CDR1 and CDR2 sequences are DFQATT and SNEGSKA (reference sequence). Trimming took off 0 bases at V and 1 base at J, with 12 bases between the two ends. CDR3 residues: CSARDPGAENTEAFF. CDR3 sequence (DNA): TGCAGTGCTAGAGATCCCGGGGCTGAGAACACTGAAGCTTTCTTT.

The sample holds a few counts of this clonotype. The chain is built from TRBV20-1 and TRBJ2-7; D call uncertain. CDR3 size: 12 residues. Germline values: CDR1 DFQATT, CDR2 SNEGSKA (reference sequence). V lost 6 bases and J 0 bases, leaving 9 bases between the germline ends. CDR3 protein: CSAPDHSYEQYF. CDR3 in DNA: TGCAGTGCCCCGGATCACTCCTACGAGCAGTACTTC.

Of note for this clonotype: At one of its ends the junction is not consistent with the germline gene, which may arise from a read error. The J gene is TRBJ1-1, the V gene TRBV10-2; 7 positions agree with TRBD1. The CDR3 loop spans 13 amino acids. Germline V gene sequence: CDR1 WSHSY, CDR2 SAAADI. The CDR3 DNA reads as TGTGCCAGCAGTGGCGGACAGGCCACTGAAGCTTTCTTT. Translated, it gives CASSGGQATEAFF.

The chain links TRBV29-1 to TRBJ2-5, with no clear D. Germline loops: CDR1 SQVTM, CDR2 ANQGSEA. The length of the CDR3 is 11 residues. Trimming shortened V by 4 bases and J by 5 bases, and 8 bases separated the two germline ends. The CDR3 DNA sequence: TGCAGCGTTGTAATTGGGGAGACCCAGTACTTC. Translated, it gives CSVVIGETQYF.

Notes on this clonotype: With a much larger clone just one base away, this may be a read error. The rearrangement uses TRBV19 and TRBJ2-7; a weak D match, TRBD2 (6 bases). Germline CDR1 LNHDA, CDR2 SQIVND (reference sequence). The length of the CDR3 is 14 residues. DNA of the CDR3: TGTGCCAGTAAGACGGCGGAGGGTACCTACGAGCAGCACTTC. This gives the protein CASKTAEGTYEQHF.

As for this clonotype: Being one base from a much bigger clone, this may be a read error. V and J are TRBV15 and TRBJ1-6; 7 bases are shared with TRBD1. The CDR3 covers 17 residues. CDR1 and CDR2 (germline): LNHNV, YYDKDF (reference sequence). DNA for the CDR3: TGTGCCACCAGCAGAGGCCAGGGGGTCACCTATAATTCACCCCCCCACTTT. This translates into CATSRGQGVTYNSPPHF.

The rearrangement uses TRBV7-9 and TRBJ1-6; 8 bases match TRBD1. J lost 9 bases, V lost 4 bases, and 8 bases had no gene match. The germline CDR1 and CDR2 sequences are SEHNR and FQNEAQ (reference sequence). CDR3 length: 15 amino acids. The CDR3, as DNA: TGTGCCAGCAGCTCAACAGGGGGTAGAGGTTCACCCCTCCACTTT. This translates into CASSSTGGRGSPLHF.

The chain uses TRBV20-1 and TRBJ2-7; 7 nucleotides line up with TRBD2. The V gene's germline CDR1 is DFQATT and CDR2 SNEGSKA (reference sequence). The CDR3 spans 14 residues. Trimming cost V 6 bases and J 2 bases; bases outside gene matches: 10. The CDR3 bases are TGCAGTGCCGGACCCGGGGGGAGACCCTACGAGCAGTACTTC. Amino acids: CSAGPGGRPYEQYF.

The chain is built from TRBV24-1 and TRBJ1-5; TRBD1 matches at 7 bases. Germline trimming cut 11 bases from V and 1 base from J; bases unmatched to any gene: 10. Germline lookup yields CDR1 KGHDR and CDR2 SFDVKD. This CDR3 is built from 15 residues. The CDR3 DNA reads TGTGCCAGCAGCCGTGAGGGGGCAAGCAATCAGCCCCAGCATTTT. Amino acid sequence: CASSREGASNQPQHF.

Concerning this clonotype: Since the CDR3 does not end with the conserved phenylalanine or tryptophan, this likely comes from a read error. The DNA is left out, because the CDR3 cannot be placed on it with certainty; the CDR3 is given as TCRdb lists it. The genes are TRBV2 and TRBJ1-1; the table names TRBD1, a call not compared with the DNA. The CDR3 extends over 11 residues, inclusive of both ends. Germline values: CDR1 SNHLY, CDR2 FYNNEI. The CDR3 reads CASSARDRWSL.

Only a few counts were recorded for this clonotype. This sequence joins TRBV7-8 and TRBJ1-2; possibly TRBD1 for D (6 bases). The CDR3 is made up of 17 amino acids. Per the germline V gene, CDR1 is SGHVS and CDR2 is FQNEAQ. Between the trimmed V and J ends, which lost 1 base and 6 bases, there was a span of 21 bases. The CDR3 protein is CASSLGRGRDRQNGYTF. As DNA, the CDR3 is TGTGCCAGCAGCTTAGGCAGGGGTAGGGACCGACAGAATGGCTACACCTTC.